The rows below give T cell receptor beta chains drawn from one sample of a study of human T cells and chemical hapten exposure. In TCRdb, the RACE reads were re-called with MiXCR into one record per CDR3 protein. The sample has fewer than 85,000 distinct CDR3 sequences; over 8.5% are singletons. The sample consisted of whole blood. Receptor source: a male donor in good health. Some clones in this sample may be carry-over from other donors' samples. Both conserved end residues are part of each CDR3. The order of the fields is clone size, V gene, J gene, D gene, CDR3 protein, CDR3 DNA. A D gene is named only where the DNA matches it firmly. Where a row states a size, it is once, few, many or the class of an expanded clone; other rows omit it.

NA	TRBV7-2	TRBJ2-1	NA	CASSPGLESYNEQFF	TGTGCCAGCAGCCCGGGACTCGAGTCCTACAATGAGCAGTTCTTC
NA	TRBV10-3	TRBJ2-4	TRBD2	CAISESMAGVPKNIQYF	TGTGCCATCAGTGAGTCGATGGCGGGAGTCCCCAAAAACATTCAGTACTTC
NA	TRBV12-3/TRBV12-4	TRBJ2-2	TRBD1	CASSLDRVSGELFF	TGTGCCAGCAGTTTGGACAGGGTATCCGGGGAGCTGTTTTTT
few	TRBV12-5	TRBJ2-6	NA	CASGPSGANVLTF	TGTGCTAGTGGACCATCTGGGGCCAACGTCCTGACTTTC
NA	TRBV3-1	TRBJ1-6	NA	CASSQDGPAYNSPLHF	TGTGCCAGCAGCCAAGATGGGCCGGCTTATAATTCACCCCTCCACTTT
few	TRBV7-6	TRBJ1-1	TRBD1	CASSQGGATEAFF	TGTGCCAGCAGTCAGGGGGGGGCGACTGAAGCTTTCTTT
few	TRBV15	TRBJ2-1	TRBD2	CATSLPPGLAGGHSYNEQFF	TGTGCCACCAGCCTTCCCCCGGGACTAGCGGGAGGGCACTCCTACAATGAGCAGTTCTTC
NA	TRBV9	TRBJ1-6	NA	CASSGYSVSYNSPLHF	TGTGCCAGCAGCGGTTACAGTGTGTCCTATAATTCACCCCTCCACTTT
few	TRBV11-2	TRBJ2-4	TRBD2	CASSQRLAAEHGIQYF	TGTGCCAGCAGCCAAAGACTAGCGGCAGAACACGGCATTCAGTACTTC
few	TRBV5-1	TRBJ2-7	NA	CASSLAGRWYF	TGCGCCAGCAGCTTGGCGGGGAGGTGGTACTTC
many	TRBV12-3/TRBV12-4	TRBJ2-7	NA	CASSFARASYEQYF	TGTGCCAGCAGTTTCGCCAGAGCCTCCTACGAGCAGTACTTC
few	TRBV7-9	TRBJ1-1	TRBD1	CASSPRQGRTNTEAFF	TGTGCCAGCAGCCCCCGACAGGGGAGAACGAACACTGAAGCTTTCTTT
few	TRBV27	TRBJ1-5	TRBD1	CASSLQGGNNQPQHF	TGTGCCAGCAGTTTACAGGGGGGTAACAATCAGCCCCAGCATTTT
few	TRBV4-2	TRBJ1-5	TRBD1	CASSQASGQGGQPQHF	TGTGCCAGCAGCCAAGCGAGCGGACAGGGTGGTCAGCCCCAGCATTTT
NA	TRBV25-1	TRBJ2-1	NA	CASRDAQGSEQFF	TGTGCCAGCAGGGATGCCCAGGGGAGTGAGCAGTTCTTC
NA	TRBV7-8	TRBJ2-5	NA	CASSDLNRQETKYF	TGTGCCAGCAGCGACCTTAACAGACAAGAGACCAAGTACTTC
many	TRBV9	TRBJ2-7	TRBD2	CASSAGGREQYF	TGTGCCAGCAGCGCGGGGGGGCGCGAGCAGTACTTC
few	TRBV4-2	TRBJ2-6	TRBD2	CASSQGQEGLAGNGANVLTF	TGTGCCAGCAGCCAAGGGCAGGAGGGACTAGCGGGGAATGGGGCCAACGTCCTGACTTTC
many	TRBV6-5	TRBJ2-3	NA	CASSYRRADTQYF	TGTGCCAGCAGTTATAGGAGAGCAGATACGCAGTATTTT
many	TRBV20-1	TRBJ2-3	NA	CSARPLPDTEPDTQYF	TGCAGTGCTAGACCCCTCCCGGACACGGAACCAGATACGCAGTATTTT